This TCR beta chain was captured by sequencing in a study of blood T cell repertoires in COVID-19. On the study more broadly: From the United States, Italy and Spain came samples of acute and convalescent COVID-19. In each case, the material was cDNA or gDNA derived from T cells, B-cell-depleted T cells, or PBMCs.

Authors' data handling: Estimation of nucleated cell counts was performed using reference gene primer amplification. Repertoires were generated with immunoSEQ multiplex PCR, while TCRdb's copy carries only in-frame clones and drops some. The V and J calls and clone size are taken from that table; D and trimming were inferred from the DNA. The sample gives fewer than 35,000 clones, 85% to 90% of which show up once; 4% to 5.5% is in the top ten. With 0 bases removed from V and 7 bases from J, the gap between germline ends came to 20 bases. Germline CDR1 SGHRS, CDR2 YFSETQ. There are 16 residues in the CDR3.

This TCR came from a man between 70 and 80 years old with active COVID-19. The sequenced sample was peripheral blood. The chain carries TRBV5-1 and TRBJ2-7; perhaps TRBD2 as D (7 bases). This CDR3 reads CASSLAGRGGGGEQYF. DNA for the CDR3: TGCGCCAGCAGCTTGGCCGGCAGGGGAGGGGGAGGAGAGCAGTACTTC.